The 26 T cell receptor beta chains listed next were all sequenced from one sample in a study of shared clonotypes between healthy human individuals. Method: immunoSEQ multiplex PCR; TCRdb's copy keeps in-frame clones and lacks some. Among approximately 2.5 million clones listed, around 90% were seen once. Source material: naive CD4+ T cells sorted from blood. Stated subset: CD45RA+ positively selected. The receptors were gathered from a man younger than 30 in good health.

The rearrangement links TRBV5-1 to TRBJ1-1; tentative D call: TRBD1 (6 bases). The CDR3 length is 15 residues. Per germline, CDR1 SGHRS and CDR2 YFSETQ. Trimming pared 0 bases from V and 4 bases from J, leaving 13 bases between. CDR3 residues: CASSLEGVLGTEAFF. The CDR3 bases are TGCGCCAGCAGCTTGGAGGGGGTCCTCGGCACTGAAGCTTTCTTT.

About this clone: This sample includes further DNA sequences coding for the same CDR3. V and J are TRBV30 and TRBJ2-7; D not resolved. The CDR3 spans 11 residues. The germline V gene encodes CDR1 GTSNPN and CDR2 SVGIG (reference sequence). Trimming stripped 2 bases from V and 4 bases from J, with 6 bases between. CDR3 nucleotides: TGTGCCTGGAGTTTTGGGTACGAGCAGTACTTC. Residues: CAWSFGYEQYF.

J is TRBJ2-5 and V is TRBV5-4; TRBD1 is a possible D gene (5 bases). The germline V gene has CDR1 SGHNT and CDR2 YYREEE (reference sequence). This CDR3 contains 13 residues. The V end lost 4 bases, the J end lost 4 bases, and 11 bases lay between the germline ends. The CDR3 region is CASSPPRAETQYF. CDR3 sequence (DNA): TGTGCCAGCAGCCCCCCCAGGGCAGAGACCCAGTACTTC.

The chain recombines TRBV4-1 with TRBJ1-3; 9 nucleotides match TRBD1. CDR1 is MGHRA and CDR2 is YSYEKL in the germline V gene. The V segment lost 0 bases and the J segment 0 bases; nucleotides outside the gene matches: 9. This CDR3 is 19 amino acids long. CDR3 amino acids: CASSQDGWTGASSGNTIYF. DNA of the CDR3: TGCGCCAGCAGCCAAGACGGGTGGACAGGGGCCTCCTCTGGAAACACCATATATTTT.

The CDR3 sequence is CASSETHNTGELFF. In DNA form, the CDR3 reads TGTGCCAGCAGCGAAACTCATAACACCGGGGAGCTGTTTTTT. The V and J genes are TRBV2 and TRBJ2-2, with D unresolved. The V gene lost 6 bases and the J gene lost 2 bases, with 10 bases spanning the gap. This CDR3 spans 14 amino acids. Germline V gives CDR1 SNHLY, CDR2 FYNNEI.

This sequence joins TRBV18 and TRBJ2-3, with TRBD2 identical over 14 bases. CDR1 KGHSH and CDR2 LQKENI come from the germline V gene. This CDR3 comprises 21 residues. Trimming removed 6 bases from V and 3 bases from J; junction bases left unmatched: 20. DNA for the CDR3: TGTGCCAGCTCGCCTAGACAGCGGGCGGGACTAGCGGGAGATGGGACAGATACGCAGTATTTT. Translation gives CASSPRQRAGLAGDGTDTQYF.

In its sample, this clone was seen a few times. V gene TRBV2 combines with J gene TRBJ1-6; tentatively, D is TRBD1 (6 bases). V gave up 10 bases and J gave up 7 bases, with 17 bases separating them. The germline V gene has CDR1 SNHLY and CDR2 FYNNEI. The CDR3 runs 14 residues. CDR3 sequence (DNA): TGTGCCACCGGGGGGGGCGTCTGGAATTCACCCCTCCACTTT. This codes for CATGGGVWNSPLHF. Complete variable domain (other parts from reference TRBV2 and TRBJ1-6): EPEVTQTPSHQVTQMGQEVILRCVPISNHLYFYWYRQILGQKVEFLVSFYNNEISEKSEIFDDQFSVERPDGSNFTLKIRSTKLEDSAMYFCATGGGVWNSPLHFGNGTRLTVT.

V is TRBV2 and J is TRBJ1-2; perhaps TRBD1 as D (5 bases). CDR3 size: 15 residues. CDR1 is SNHLY and CDR2 is FYNNEI in the germline V gene. Trimming removed 2 bases from V and 3 bases from J, with 13 bases in between. The CDR3 DNA sequence: TGTGCCAGCAGTGAACGGGGGGGATTAGACTATGGCTACACCTTC. The encoded protein is CASSERGGLDYGYTF.

The genes are TRBV5-1 and TRBJ1-6; D is undetermined. Per the germline V gene, CDR1 is SGHRS and CDR2 is YFSETQ. The V end lost 1 base, the J end lost 7 bases, and 9 bases lay between the germline ends. The CDR3 has 14 residues. The CDR3 region has the DNA TGCGCCAGCAGCTTGCAGTCCTTAAATTCACCCCTCCACTTT. It is translated as CASSLQSLNSPLHF.

The genes are TRBV27 and TRBJ1-1; 9 bases line up with TRBD1. Germline values: CDR1 MNHEY, CDR2 SMNVEV (reference sequence). V shed 4 bases, J shed 0 bases, and the junction held 9 bases outside the gene matches. CDR3 length: 17 residues. The CDR3, as DNA: TGTGCCAGCAGTTCGGGACAGGGAGCGGGGGTGAACACTGAAGCTTTCTTT. As protein: CASSSGQGAGVNTEAFF.

The V and J genes are TRBV2 and TRBJ2-2; tentatively, D is TRBD1 (6 bases). The germline V gene has CDR1 SNHLY and CDR2 FYNNEI. There are 15 residues in the CDR3. V lost 6 bases, J lost 6 bases, and 17 bases lay in between. The CDR3 spells CASSRENRVSGELFF. DNA for the CDR3: TGTGCCAGCAGCAGAGAAAACAGGGTGTCCGGGGAGCTGTTTTTT.

The V call is TRBV5-1, the J call TRBJ1-4, with D perhaps TRBD1 (6 bases). CDR1 and CDR2 (germline): SGHRS, YFSETQ. CDR3 length: 15 amino acids. V dropped 3 bases and J dropped 7 bases, with 16 bases sitting between them. Here the CDR3 DNA reads TGCGCCAGCAGCTCAACAGGGTTAGAAGGTGAAAAACTGTTTTTT. Its protein is CASSSTGLEGEKLFF.

The chain is built from TRBV5-4 and TRBJ2-7; no definite D call. Germline lookup yields CDR1 SGHNT and CDR2 YYREEE (reference sequence). The CDR3 has 13 residues. V dropped 3 bases and J dropped 0 bases, with 7 bases sitting between them. The DNA of the CDR3 is TGTGCCAGCAGCTCACAGAGCTCCTACGAGCAGTACTTC. Translation: CASSSQSSYEQYF. Full variable domain (remainder filled in from reference TRBV5-4 and TRBJ2-7): ETGVTQSPTHLIKTRGQQVTLRCSSQSGHNTVSWYQQALGQGPQFIFQYYREEENGRGNFPPRFSGLQFPNYSSELNVNALELDDSALYLCASSSQSSYEQYFGPGTRLTVT.

The rearrangement joins TRBV4-2 to TRBJ2-5, with 12 bases aligning to TRBD2. V shed 3 bases, J shed 5 bases, and the junction held 1 base outside the gene matches. In germline, CDR1 is LGHNA, CDR2 YNFKEQ. This CDR3 is built from 14 residues. CDR3 sequence: CASSHGTSGETQYF. CDR3 nucleotides: TGTGCCAGCAGCCATGGGACTAGCGGGGAGACCCAGTACTTC.

The rearrangement links TRBV13 to TRBJ2-7; TRBD1 matches 9 bases. Germline CDR1 and CDR2: PRHDT and FYEKMQ (reference sequence). Trimming at V came to 4 bases and at J to 3 bases, leaving 10 bases not matched to a gene. The CDR3 sequence is 16 residues long. The CDR3 loop reads CASSSATGGINYEQYF. In DNA, the CDR3 is TGTGCCAGCAGCTCTGCGACAGGGGGGATTAACTACGAGCAGTACTTC.

This chain links TRBV30 with TRBJ2-2; 8 bases align to TRBD1. Trimming took 2 bases from V and 16 from J; bases not matched to a gene: 9. This CDR3 comprises 12 residues. Germline CDR1 and CDR2: GTSNPN and SVGIG (reference sequence). Here the CDR3 DNA reads TGTGCCTGGAGTTCAGGACAGGGAAGTGGGTTTTTT. It codes for CAWSSGQGSGFF.

The rearrangement joins TRBV6-5 to TRBJ2-2; possible D gene TRBD2, 5 bases. The germline CDR1 and CDR2 sequences are MNHEY and SVGAGI. The germline V and J ends were trimmed by 5 bases and 5 bases, with 9 bases remaining between them. CDR3 size: 13 residues. CDR3 sequence (DNA): TGTGCCAGCAGTGAACCGGGGACCGGGGAGCTGTTTTTT. It is translated as CASSEPGTGELFF.

The V call is TRBV5-4, the J call TRBJ2-3; 8 bases agree with TRBD2. CDR3 length: 14 residues. CDR1 and CDR2 from the germline V gene are SGHNT and YYREEE (reference sequence). V gave up 1 base and J gave up 5 bases; unmatched junction bases: 3. CDR3 sequence reads: CASSLLLAGDTQYF. The DNA of the CDR3 is TGTGCCAGCAGCTTGTTGCTAGCGGGAGATACGCAGTATTTT.

This sequence joins TRBV7-2 and TRBJ1-3; 9 positions match TRBD1. The CDR3 runs 16 residues. Germline V gives CDR1 SGHTA, CDR2 FQGNSA. V lost 1 base and J lost 1; bases outside the gene matches: 2. CDR3: CASSLGGQGSGNTIYF. The CDR3 coding sequence is TGTGCCAGCAGCTTAGGGGGACAGGGATCTGGAAACACCATATATTTT.

The chain uses TRBV10-3 and TRBJ2-5; perhaps TRBD2 as D (5 bases). Judging by the DNA end, TRBJ2-7 fits better; the J call may be wrong. Germline V lookup: CDR1 ENHRY, CDR2 SYGVKD. The CDR3 consists of 16 residues. The CDR3 nucleotides read TGTGCCATCAGTGAGTCGCAGGCCTCAAGGACTTACGAGCAGTACTTC. Translated: CAISESQASRTYEQYF.

The chain has TRBV19 and TRBJ1-5, with 7 bases aligning to TRBD1. This CDR3 is built from 16 residues. Germline CDR1 LNHDA, CDR2 SQIVND (reference sequence). The V gene end was trimmed by 6 bases and the J gene end by 8 bases; junction bases not matched to a gene: 16. CDR3 nucleotides: TGTGCCAGTAGCAATCCCGCCCGGACAGGAGAAGAGCCCCAGCATTTT. It is translated as CASSNPARTGEEPQHF.

The chain employs TRBV25-1 and TRBJ2-3; TRBD2 matches at 10 bases. Germline V gene lookup returns CDR1 MGHDK and CDR2 SYGVNS. With 3 bases clipped from V and 7 bases from J, the junction kept 4 bases outside the gene matches. The CDR3 is made up of 14 amino acids. The CDR3 DNA reads as TGTGCCAGCAGTGATTCGGGACTAGCGAATACGCAGTATTTT. Protein sequence: CASSDSGLANTQYF.

The J gene is TRBJ1-1, the V gene TRBV18; D might be TRBD1 (5 bases). The CDR3 consists of 15 residues. The germline V gene has CDR1 KGHSH and CDR2 LQKENI. V dropped 3 bases and J dropped 4 bases, with 15 bases sitting between them. The CDR3, as DNA: TGTGCCAGCTCACCTGGAGAGGGGTTAGGCACTGAAGCTTTCTTT. Translated, it gives CASSPGEGLGTEAFF.

J is TRBJ1-2 and V is TRBV6-1; TRBD1 agrees at 7 bases. Germline CDR1 is MNHNS and CDR2 is SASEGT. V was pared by 7 bases and J by 3 bases, with 8 bases of the junction left unmatched. This CDR3 comprises 14 residues. The CDR3 sequence is CASIPGDSYYGYTF. CDR3 DNA sequence: TGTGCCAGCATCCCAGGGGACAGCTACTATGGCTACACCTTC.

The chain recombines TRBV29-1 with TRBJ1-4, with 7 bases aligning to TRBD1. The CDR3 totals 14 residues. Germline CDR1 SQVTM, CDR2 ANQGSEA. V shed 7 bases and J 7 bases; nucleotides not matched to a gene: 12. CDR3 bases: TGCAGCGCGGACCAGGGGGGCGTGGGTGAAAAACTGTTTTTT. Its protein product is CSADQGGVGEKLFF.

The J gene is TRBJ1-6, the V gene TRBV10-3; TRBD1 agrees at 12 bases. This CDR3 is 19 amino acids long. Trimming took 6 bases from V and 5 from J; bases not matched to a gene: 14. The V gene's germline CDR1 is ENHRY and CDR2 SYGVKD. The CDR3 here is CAISPTGTGGNSNNSPLHF. CDR3 nucleotides: TGTGCCATCAGCCCCACCGGGACAGGGGGCAATTCTAATAATTCACCCCTCCACTTT.